Reported below is one T cell receptor (beta chain). Its antigen has not been determined. Base qualities are not provided; no much larger clone lies one nucleotide away. This CDR3 is also generated by other DNA sequences in the sample. The sample is drawn from a study of OX40 agonist ivuxolimab in advanced cancers. With regard to the full study: The costimulatory receptor OX40 (CD134) was targeted by ivuxolimab, a fully human IgG2 agonistic monoclonal antibody. Intravenous ivuxolimab was administered to patients every 2 weeks at six dose levels: 0.01, 0.1, 0.3, 1.5, 3 and 10 mg/kg. Of the approximately 54 patients in dose escalation, about 19 had hepatocellular carcinoma, approximately 15 had melanoma, 9 had renal cell carcinoma and 9 had head and neck cancer. In the dose-escalation cohort, approximately 80% of patients were male, and the mean age was roughly 60 years with a range of roughly 23 to 79. Prior anti-PD-1, anti-PD-L1 or anti-CTLA-4 therapy was permitted, and checkpoint inhibitors had been received by 30% to 40% of dose-escalation patients. Three dose-escalation patients achieved partial responses, one with hepatocellular carcinoma and two with cutaneous melanoma. Peripheral TCRbeta sequencing was intended to test whether TCR sequence diversity was altered and clonal T-cell expansion was caused by ivuxolimab. The paper describes the monotherapy dose-escalation part (N of about 52 patients) of the phase I trial of ivuxolimab. Broader findings and caveats from the paper: After ivuxolimab, more expanded clones were found on average in CD8+ T cells than in CD4+ T cells. Antigen specificity was not determined for the clonally expanded peripheral T cells. At doses from 0.1 to 3.0 mg/kg, clonal expansion was seen in both CD4+ and CD8+ blood T cells between baseline and week 6. Low levels of normalized T-cell clonal expansion were also seen in some patients who did not respond. Partial responders in the 0.1-3.0 mg/kg groups had among the lowest normalized peripheral clonal expansion, especially among CD8+ T cells.

Patients with a history of autoimmune disease or receiving systemic immunosuppression were excluded from the trial. In every dose cohort, peripheral blood was drawn for TCR sequencing at baseline, cycle 4 day 1, and cycle 7 day 1. Samples were obtained from an open-label, multicenter, first-in-human phase I dose-escalation trial of ivuxolimab. Adults with locally advanced or metastatic melanoma, renal cell carcinoma, hepatocellular carcinoma or head and neck squamous cell carcinoma were enrolled in the trial. CD4+ and CD8+ T cells were sorted separately from peripheral blood before TCR sequencing. From the cysteine through the phenylalanine, the CDR3 covers 13 amino acids. The retained sequence is limited to the CDR3, 39 bases, with the frame set at the first base. CDR1 is given as SEHNR and CDR2 as FQNEAQ, both from the germline V gene (reference sequence). Deletion took 6 bases off V and 1 base off J, with a span of 9 bases between the germline ends.

For sequencing of the TCRbeta CDR3 region, genomic DNA was extracted from the sorted cells. TCRbeta CDR3 regions were sequenced using the immunoSEQ Assay. Drawn from immuneACCESS, this table holds only the in-frame rearrangements with V and J called that TCRdb kept. Clones are partly lost; checked studies trace under half to an unresolved V gene and leave the rest unexplained. In all, the sample holds fewer than 80,000 clones, and roughly 85% of those were seen once. The ten largest account for 0.83% of the sample. This receptor was obtained from an adult with an advanced solid tumor such as melanoma, head and neck, liver or kidney cancer. This sample comprised CD4+ or CD8+ T cells sorted from blood, obtained in a trial of the OX40 agonist ivuxolimab. The chain uses TRBV7-9 and TRBJ1-1, with TRBD1 tentatively as D gene (6 bases match). In nucleotide form, the sequence is TGTGCCAGCAGTGACAGGCGGAACACTGAAGCTTTCTTT. Translated, this is CASSDRRNTEAFF.